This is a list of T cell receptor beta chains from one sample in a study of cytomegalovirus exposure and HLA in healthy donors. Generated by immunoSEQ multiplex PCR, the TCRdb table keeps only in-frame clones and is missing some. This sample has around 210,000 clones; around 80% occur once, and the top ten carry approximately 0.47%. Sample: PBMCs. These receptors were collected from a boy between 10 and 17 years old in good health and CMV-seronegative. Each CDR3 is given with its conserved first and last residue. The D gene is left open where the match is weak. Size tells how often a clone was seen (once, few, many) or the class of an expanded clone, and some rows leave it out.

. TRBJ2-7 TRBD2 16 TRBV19 CASSNSGLAGLYEQYF TGTGCCAGTAGTAACTCGGGACTAGCGGGATTATACGAGCAGTACTTC
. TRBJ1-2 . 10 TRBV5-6 CASSWGGAPF TGTGCCAGCAGCTGGGGGGGAGCGCCCTTC
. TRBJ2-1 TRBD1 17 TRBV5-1 CASSLYGRDSPYNEQFF TGCGCCAGCAGCTTGTACGGCCGGGACAGCCCTTACAATGAGCAGTTCTTC
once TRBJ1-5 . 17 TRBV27 CANSLFSVIDSNQPQHF TGTGCCAACAGTTTATTCAGTGTAATTGATAGCAATCAGCCCCAGCATTTT
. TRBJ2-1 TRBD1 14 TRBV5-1 CASSGTGNSDEQFF TGCGCCAGCAGCGGGACAGGGAATAGCGATGAGCAGTTCTTC
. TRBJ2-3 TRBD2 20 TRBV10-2 CASSDPTLGLAGGTTDTQYF TGCGCCAGCAGTGACCCGACATTAGGACTAGCGGGTGGAACCACAGATACGCAGTATTTT
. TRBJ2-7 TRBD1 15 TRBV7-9 CASSLGGTGIHEQYF TGTGCCAGCAGCTTAGGGGGGACAGGGATCCACGAGCAGTACTTC
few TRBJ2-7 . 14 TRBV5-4 CASSSGQLSYEQYF TGTGCCAGCAGCTCCGGACAGCTTTCCTACGAGCAGTACTTC
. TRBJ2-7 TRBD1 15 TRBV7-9 CASSSGQQSSYEQYF TGTGCCAGCAGCTCGGGACAGCAGAGCTCCTACGAGCAGTACTTC
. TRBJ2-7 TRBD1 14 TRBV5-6 CASSADRELGEQYF TGTGCCAGCAGCGCCGACAGGGAGCTTGGAGAGCAGTACTTC
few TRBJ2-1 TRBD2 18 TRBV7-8 CASSLVLAGGPIYNEQFF TGTGCCAGCAGCTTAGTGCTAGCGGGAGGGCCCATCTACAATGAGCAGTTCTTC
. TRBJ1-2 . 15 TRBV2 CASTRGVPTYYGYTF TGTGCCAGCACCCGGGGAGTACCAACGTACTATGGCTACACCTTC
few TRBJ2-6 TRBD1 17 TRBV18 CASSPGQGPSGANVLTF TGTGCCAGCTCACCGGGACAGGGTCCGTCTGGGGCCAACGTCCTGACTTTC
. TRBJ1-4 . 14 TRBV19 CASSMGQLNEKLFF TGTGCCAGTAGTATGGGCCAGCTTAATGAAAAACTGTTTTTT
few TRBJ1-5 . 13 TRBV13 CASSLQGIQPQHF TGTGCCAGCAGCCTCCAGGGGATTCAGCCCCAGCATTTT
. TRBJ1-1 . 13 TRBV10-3 CAISVSPDTEAFF TGTGCCATCAGTGTATCTCCCGACACTGAAGCTTTCTTT
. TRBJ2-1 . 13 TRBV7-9 CASSLDPGTGPFF TGTGCCAGCAGCTTAGACCCCGGGACTGGACCATTCTTC
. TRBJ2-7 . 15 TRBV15 CATSRASGTYYEQYF TGTGCCACCAGCAGAGCCTCTGGGACATACTACGAGCAGTACTTC
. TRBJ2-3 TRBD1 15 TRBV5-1 CASSAHRGFGDTQYF TGCGCCAGCAGCGCCCACAGGGGCTTCGGGGATACGCAGTATTTT
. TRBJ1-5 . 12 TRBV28 CASQTGGQPQHF TGTGCCAGCCAAACCGGGGGACAGCCCCAGCATTTT
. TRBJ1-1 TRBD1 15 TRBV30 CALLTGVNMNTEAFF TGTGCCTTATTAACAGGGGTAAACATGAACACTGAAGCTTTCTTT
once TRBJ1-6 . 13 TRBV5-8 CASSPRGHSPLHF TGTGCCAGCAGCCCGCGAGGACACTCACCCCTCCACTTT
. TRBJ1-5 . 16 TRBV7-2 CASSQIHIQGSQPQHF TGTGCCAGCAGCCAAATTCATATCCAGGGGAGTCAGCCCCAGCATTTT
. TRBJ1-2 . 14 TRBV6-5 CASSYLLQDYGHTF TGTGCCAGCAGTTACCTCCTCCAAGACTATGGCCACACCTTC
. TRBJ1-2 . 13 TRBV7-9 CASSLGTIYGYTF TGTGCCAGCAGCTTAGGGACAATATATGGCTACACCTTC
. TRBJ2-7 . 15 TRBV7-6 CASSLVGGRINEQYF TGTGCCAGCAGCTTAGTGGGGGGGCGGATCAACGAGCAGTACTTC
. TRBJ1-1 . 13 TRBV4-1 CASSARRGTEAFF TGCGCCAGCAGCGCGCGTCGGGGCACTGAAGCTTTCTTT
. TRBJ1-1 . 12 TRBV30 CAWSLVNTEAFF TGTGCCTGGAGTTTAGTGAACACTGAAGCTTTCTTT
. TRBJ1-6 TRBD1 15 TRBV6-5 CASSYGEQGARTLHF TGTGCCAGCAGTTACGGAGAGCAGGGGGCTAGGACCCTCCACTTT
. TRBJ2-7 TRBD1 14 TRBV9 CASSATGAGYEQYF TGTGCCAGCAGCGCAACAGGGGCTGGTTACGAGCAGTACTTC
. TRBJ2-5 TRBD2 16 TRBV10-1 CASSEWSSGGKETQYF TGCGCCAGCAGTGAGTGGTCTAGCGGGGGCAAAGAGACCCAGTACTTC
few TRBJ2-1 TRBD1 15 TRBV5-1 CASSLLSTGVHEQFF TGCGCCAGCAGCTTGTTGAGTACAGGGGTACATGAGCAGTTCTTC